This TCR beta chain was obtained from a study of T-cell reconstitution after alpha-beta-depleted transplantation in children. This clonotype was counted ten times or more. Unique molecular identifiers were used in preparing the TCRbeta library. One entry per CDR3 protein, called by TCRdb with MiXCR from the PCR reads. The data hold 200,000 to 300,000 distinct CDR3 sequences, with about 11% observed a single time. The CDR3 contains 16 residues. V lost 1 base, J lost 7 bases, and 19 bases lay in between. Germline lookup yields CDR1 SQVTM and CDR2 ANQGSEA. This receptor was identified in a human donor who donated a stem cell graft to a child with acute lymphoblastic leukemia. Sequenced here: PBMCs from the stem cell graft donor, sampled from the stem cell graft. J is TRBJ2-2 and V is TRBV29-1, with D possibly TRBD2 on 5 matching bases. In DNA form, the CDR3 reads TGCAGCGTTGAAGGCCCCGCCCGGGTAGGACTCGGGGAGCTGTTTTTT. Its protein product is CSVEGPARVGLGELFF.